This T cell receptor beta chain appears in the sequencing data of a study of blood T cell repertoires in COVID-19 (TCRdb year 2020). About the study as a whole: Samples covering the acute and convalescent phases of COVID-19 were provided by collaborators in the United States, Italy and Spain. The prospective study material was composed of cDNA or gDNA derived from T cells, B-cell-depleted T cells, or PBMCs. Sample metadata almost always included a de-identified subject ID, COVID-19 status, age in years and sex. The repertoires were made available in a free public database intended to serve as a resource for research on the immune response to SARS-CoV-2. Where available, HLA class I and class II types were obtained from metadata supplied by the sample provider rather than from assay-based typing. The samples were drawn from two sources: the first 160 participants of the ongoing ImmuneRACE study, and 950 to 1,500 subjects contributed by 6 global collaborators. Deeply sampled blood TCRbeta repertoires from subjects exposed to, actively infected with, or recovered from COVID-19 were included in the dataset.

TCRbeta CDR3 regions were amplified from genomic DNA by means of the immunoSEQ Assay, a bias-controlled multiplex PCR. Per the authors' processing: Nucleated cell counts per sample were estimated from amplification of reference gene primers within the assay. Sequence reads were collapsed and filtered to measure the absolute abundance of every unique TCRbeta CDR3 rearrangement. For each sample, productive Simpson clonality was calculated as the square root of Simpson's diversity index over productive rearrangements. In TCRdb, the immuneACCESS table is reduced to in-frame sequences with V and J assigned. These tables do not hold every clone; where another copy was compared, an unresolved V gene accounts for under half, and the others remain unexplained. D and trimming were read from the DNA, whereas the V and J calls and clone size are those reported in that table. The sample table lists 19,000 or so clones, about four fifths of them with a count of one. 6.5% to 8.5% of the sample lies in the top ten.

Results the study describes overall, beyond this receptor: Clinical and demographic metadata were provided uncurated, with the amount varying by source and participant.

The collaborating institutions used their own protocols to collect whole blood in K2EDTA tubes. For TCRbeta analysis, collaborator samples were shipped as frozen whole blood, as isolated PBMCs, or as DNA extracted from either sample type. This clone appeared once. Its target antigen remains unknown. No base quality information exists; no much larger clone differs at one position. V and J are trimmed by 7 bases and 9 bases, and the gene matches miss 6 bases of the junction. The CDR3 numbers 13 residues from cysteine through phenylalanine. Left in the record is the CDR3 DNA by itself, 39 bases read in frame from the first base. The germline V gene encodes CDR1 LGHDT and CDR2 YNNKEL (reference sequence).

The specimen sequenced was peripheral blood. This sequence originates from a human donor in a cohort sampled during active COVID-19. The receptor chain draws on TRBV3-1 (or the pseudogene TRBV3-2) and TRBJ1-6, with TRBD1 matching 7 junction bases. DNA sequence: TGTGCCAGCAAGGGGACAGAGGGTTCACCCCTCCACTTT. This translates into CASKGTEGSPLHF.